Below, one TCR beta chain is given with its context. Its matching antigen is unknown. The V and J ends lost 7 bases and 2 bases, in that order; junction bases with no gene match: 5. From germline, CDR1 is SGHAT and CDR2 FQNNGV. CDR3 length: 15 amino acids. The data stem from a study of cytomegalovirus exposure and HLA in healthy donors. Study observations and caveats: Specific recognition of CMV antigens was confirmed in vitro for a few chains (all CMV-associated). Diagnosis of cytomegalovirus status made by the classifier reportedly showed high specificity and sensitivity. The tendency of first-cohort TCR clusters to co-occur in the 120 or so validation repertoires was the finding of a later analysis. Researchers counted roughly 150 TCR beta chains as cytomegalovirus-associated.

Clones were sequenced by immunoSEQ multiplex PCR, and TCRdb holds only the in-frame ones, with some missing. This table holds 200,000 to 300,000 clones, 90% found once. This rearrangement joins TRBV11-2 to TRBJ2-6, with TRBD1 matching over 7 bases. The receptor comes from a woman in her twenties or thirties in good health and CMV-seronegative. The material sequenced was PBMCs. CDR3 protein: CASTQGETGANVLTF. As DNA, the CDR3 is TGTGCCAGCACCCAGGGGGAGACTGGGGCCAACGTCCTGACTTTC.